A single sample is the source of the 17 T cell receptor beta chains below, sequenced in a study of blood T cell repertoires in COVID-19 (dated by TCRdb to 2020 to 2022). Libraries were constructed by the immunoSEQ multiplex PCR assay. TCRdb mirrors the immuneACCESS table, restricted to in-frame sequences. Some clones are absent from its copies; in checked studies, under half trace to an unresolved V gene, and the reason for the others is unknown. The sample contains about 300,000 clones, 87% of them found a single time. Clones ranked in the top ten supply about 1.6% of the sample. Material for sequencing was peripheral blood. The source is a woman aged 40-49 years who had recovered from COVID-19.

V is TRBV6-5 and J is TRBJ1-2, with D perhaps TRBD1 (6 bases). The CDR3 has 13 amino acids. The V gene lost 5 bases and the J gene lost 6 bases, with 13 bases spanning the gap. The germline V gene has CDR1 MNHEY and CDR2 SVGAGI. The CDR3 DNA reads as TGTGCCAGCAGTCCCCGGGACACCCATGGCTACACCTTC. This encodes CASSPRDTHGYTF.

The chain combines TRBV7-9 with TRBJ2-1; 13 positions match TRBD2. V lost 3 bases and J lost 7; bases outside the gene matches: 9. Germline V gives CDR1 SEHNR, CDR2 FQNEAQ (reference sequence). The CDR3 runs 17 residues. The CDR3 here is CASSFRRTSGGDNEQFF. CDR3 DNA sequence: TGTGCCAGCAGCTTCCGACGTACTAGCGGGGGGGATAATGAGCAGTTCTTC.

The gene calls are TRBV27 and TRBJ1-4, with TRBD1 matching over 9 bases. This CDR3 has 14 residues. Germline-derived CDR1 and CDR2 are MNHEY and SMNVEV (reference sequence). The V gene end was trimmed by 5 bases and the J gene end by 5 bases; junction bases not matched to a gene: 3. Here the CDR3 DNA reads TGTGCCAGCAGTGTGGACAGGGGAAATGAAAAACTGTTTTTT. As protein: CASSVDRGNEKLFF.

The rearrangement links TRBV7-8 to TRBJ1-4; 7 bases fit TRBD1. The CDR3 consists of 17 residues. Unmatched junction bases numbered 7, after V lost 0 bases and J lost 3 bases. The germline V gene has CDR1 SGHVS and CDR2 FQNEAQ. CDR3: CASSLAYRGSSNEKLFF. The CDR3 region has the DNA TGTGCCAGCAGCTTAGCTTACAGGGGATCATCTAATGAAAAACTGTTTTTT.

This chain joins TRBV5-1 and TRBJ1-2; D uncertain. The CDR3 extends over 14 amino acids. The ends were cut back, 2 bases at V and 5 bases at J, with 13 bases in the middle. Germline loops: CDR1 SGHRS, CDR2 YFSETQ. In DNA form, the CDR3 reads TGCGCCAGCAGCTTCTCTACAGACATGTATGGCTACACCTTC. Its protein is CASSFSTDMYGYTF.

This sequence joins TRBV7-8 and TRBJ1-2; 8 bases fit TRBD1. CDR1 is SGHVS and CDR2 is FQNEAQ in the germline V gene. The CDR3 is 16 amino acids. V lost 5 bases to trimming and J lost 4 bases; unmatched junction nucleotides: 12. CDR3 coding DNA: TGTGCCAGCAGCCCGCACGGACAGGGCGTTGGCTATGGCTACACCTTC. Protein: CASSPHGQGVGYGYTF.

V usage is TRBV6-6 and J usage is TRBJ2-7; TRBD1 is a possible D gene (6 bases). This CDR3 has 14 residues. Germline lookup yields CDR1 MNHNY and CDR2 SVGAGI (reference sequence). V shed 2 bases and J shed 5 bases, with 13 bases lying between them. Here the CDR3 DNA reads TGTGCCAGCAGTTACCAGCAGGGGACCCACGAGCAGTACTTC. Protein: CASSYQQGTHEQYF.

The chain links TRBV27 to TRBJ2-7, with 10 positions matching TRBD1. CDR3 length: 14 amino acids. The germline V gene encodes CDR1 MNHEY and CDR2 SMNVEV (reference sequence). Trimming removed 7 bases from V and 5 bases from J; junction bases left unmatched: 8. This CDR3 is CASKLTGGLNEQYF. CDR3 sequence (DNA): TGTGCCAGCAAACTGACAGGGGGCCTCAACGAGCAGTACTTC.

The chain employs TRBV5-1 and TRBJ1-4; D uncertain. This CDR3 is built from 16 residues. CDR1 and CDR2 from the germline V gene are SGHRS and YFSETQ. V lost 4 bases and J lost 8, with 21 bases in between. CDR3: CASSPRVALREEKLFF. The CDR3 region has the DNA TGCGCCAGCAGCCCCCGCGTGGCCCTCCGGGAGGAAAAACTGTTTTTT.

V gene TRBV4-3 combines with J gene TRBJ2-1, with TRBD1 matching over 7 bases. Unmatched junction bases numbered 5, after V lost 0 bases and J lost 0 bases. In germline, CDR1 is LGHNA, CDR2 YSLEER. The CDR3 extends over 17 amino acids. The CDR3 here is CASSQDSYRGSYNEQFF. For the CDR3, the DNA is TGCGCCAGCAGCCAAGATTCGTACAGGGGCTCCTACAATGAGCAGTTCTTC.

J is TRBJ1-3 and V is TRBV18, with TRBD1 identical over 10 bases. The ends lost 3 bases at V and 2 bases at J; junction bases unmatched: 7. This CDR3 spans 17 amino acids. Germline loops: CDR1 KGHSH, CDR2 LQKENI. CDR3 loop: CASSPYRDRGTGNTIYF. The CDR3 nucleotides are TGTGCCAGCTCACCCTACCGGGACAGGGGTACTGGAAACACCATATATTTT.

This clone has just a few counts. The chain links TRBV5-1 to TRBJ1-6; 8 bases map to TRBD1. This CDR3 has 16 amino acids. V was clipped by 4 bases and J by 6 bases; unmatched bases: 9. Germline lookup yields CDR1 SGHRS and CDR2 YFSETQ. CDR3 protein: CASSIRGQGGNSPLHF. CDR3 sequence (DNA): TGCGCCAGCAGCATCCGCGGACAGGGAGGTAATTCACCCCTCCACTTT.

This clone was seen more than once but under ten times. The chain uses TRBV29-1 and TRBJ1-1; tentatively, D is TRBD1 (5 bases). Deletions cut 6 bases from V and 0 bases from J, with 14 bases between. This CDR3 is built from 14 residues. Germline V gives CDR1 SQVTM, CDR2 ANQGSEA. CDR3 sequence: CSVLRTPMNTEAFF. For the CDR3, the DNA is TGCAGCGTCCTCCGGACACCCATGAACACTGAAGCTTTCTTT.

This clone was seen a handful of times. The gene calls are TRBV5-6 and TRBJ1-6; D might be TRBD1 (6 bases). The CDR3 spans 16 residues. Germline loops: CDR1 SGHDT, CDR2 YYEEEE. The ends were cut back, 4 bases at V and 10 bases at J, with 21 bases in the middle. CDR3 bases: TGTGCCAGCAGCATCGGACCGACAGGAGTGAGATCACCCCTCCACTTT. Its protein product is CASSIGPTGVRSPLHF.

The chain carries TRBV6-5 and TRBJ2-5, with 9 bases that match TRBD1. Germline V CDR1 and CDR2: MNHEY, SVGAGI. This CDR3 has 15 amino acids. Unmatched junction bases numbered 8, after V lost 5 bases and J lost 4 bases. DNA for the CDR3: TGTGCCAGCAGTCTGACCGGGACAGGGTTAGAGACCCAGTACTTC. Amino acid sequence: CASSLTGTGLETQYF.

This rearrangement joins TRBV12-3 or TRBV12-4 to TRBJ2-6; D gene ambiguous. CDR3 length: 12 amino acids. V dropped 11 bases and J dropped 0 bases, with 5 bases sitting between them. The CDR3 DNA is TGTGCCTCGGGCTCTGGGGCCAACGTCCTGACTTTC. It encodes CASGSGANVLTF.

The genes are TRBV2 and TRBJ1-2; 7 positions agree with TRBD1. From germline, CDR1 is SNHLY and CDR2 FYNNEI. The CDR3 loop spans 12 amino acids. Trimming took 6 bases from V and 5 from J; bases not matched to a gene: 3. Here the CDR3 DNA reads TGTGCCAGCAGGCCGACAGGGTATGGCTACACCTTC. Protein sequence: CASRPTGYGYTF. Supplemented by reference TRBV2 and TRBJ1-2, the full variable domain reads EPEVTQTPSHQVTQMGQEVILRCVPISNHLYFYWYRQILGQKVEFLVSFYNNEISEKSEIFDDQFSVERPDGSNFTLKIRSTKLEDSAMYFCASRPTGYGYTFGSGTRLTVV.